Shown below are 22 T cell receptor beta chains from a single sample sequenced in a study of type 1 and type 2 diabetes patients. The PCR template was genomic DNA. Amplification of the beta chain CDR3 used 30 forward and 13 reverse multiplex primers. TCRdb re-called the multiplex PCR reads with MiXCR, one entry per CDR3 protein. The sample contains more than 250,000 distinct CDR3 sequences, 40% to 50% of which appear only once. Sequencing was performed on peripheral blood mononuclear cells (PBMCs). These receptors were obtained from a man aged 18 to 35 with type 2 diabetes.

J is TRBJ1-6 and V is TRBV12-3 or TRBV12-4; D is undetermined. V lost 6 bases, J lost 5 bases, and 14 bases lay in between. The CDR3 runs to 15 residues. DNA for the CDR3: TGTGCCAGCAGCTTAACGAGCGGGGATAATTCACCCCTCCACTTT. As protein: CASSLTSGDNSPLHF.

This clonotype was counted only a few times. The V call is TRBV7-3, the J call TRBJ2-1, with 10 positions matching TRBD1. The V gene's germline CDR1 is SGHTA and CDR2 FQGTGA. CDR3 length: 14 amino acids. The V and J ends lost 2 bases and 8 bases, in that order; junction bases with no gene match: 3. The CDR3 loop reads CASSLGDRGDEQFF. CDR3 DNA sequence: TGTGCCAGCAGCTTAGGGGACAGGGGCGATGAGCAGTTCTTC.

Here the CDR3 reads CASQSREQYF. The CDR3 nucleotides read TGTGCCAGCCAAAGCCGCGAGCAGTACTTC. The chain joins TRBV2 to TRBJ2-7; no definite D call. This CDR3 has 10 residues. V was trimmed by 8 bases and J by 6 bases, leaving 8 bases between them. CDR1 is SNHLY and CDR2 is FYNNEI in the germline V gene.

The gene calls are TRBV6-2 or TRBV6-3 and TRBJ2-7; 7 nucleotides agree with TRBD2. CDR1 is MNHEY and CDR2 is SVGEGT in the germline V gene. J lost 0 bases, V lost 6 bases, and 11 bases had no gene match. The CDR3 has 16 amino acids. The CDR3 here is CASRPSREGSSYEQYF. The CDR3 nucleotides read TGTGCCAGCAGACCCTCCAGGGAGGGGAGCTCCTACGAGCAGTACTTC.

The chain carries TRBV19 and TRBJ2-5; 8 bases match TRBD1. This CDR3 region has 13 residues. V gave up 6 bases and J gave up 3 bases; unmatched junction bases: 3. Germline lookup yields CDR1 LNHDA and CDR2 SQIVND (reference sequence). The CDR3 sequence is CASRSTGEETQYF. The CDR3 coding sequence is TGTGCCAGTAGGTCGACAGGGGAAGAGACCCAGTACTTC.

This clonotype was seen more than once but under ten times. CDR3 sequence: CASSIEGGRTDTQYF. For the CDR3, the DNA is TGTGCCAGTAGTATCGAAGGAGGACGCACAGATACGCAGTATTTT. The V gene is TRBV19, the J gene TRBJ2-3, with TRBD2 as a possible D gene (5 bases). This CDR3 is 15 amino acids long. Trimming removed 3 bases from V and 1 base from J, with 11 bases in between. Germline values: CDR1 LNHDA, CDR2 SQIVND (reference sequence).

About this clonotype: One end of the junction fails to match germline, which may point to a read error. The chain links TRBV7-8 to TRBJ1-1, with D maybe TRBD1 (5 bases). The CDR3 has 14 amino acids. Per the germline V gene, CDR1 is SGHVS and CDR2 is FQNEAQ. Written as DNA, the CDR3 is TGTGCCAGCAGCTTAAGGACACAGAACACTGAAGCTCTCTTT. Protein: CASSLRTQNTEALF.

As regards this clonotype: A read error may account for a junction end that differs from germline. The gene calls are TRBV28 and TRBJ2-7; D is unresolved. Germline assignment: CDR1 MDHEN and CDR2 SYDVKM. The CDR3 sequence is 12 residues long. The CDR3 is CASSSPARELYF. In DNA form, the CDR3 reads TGTGCCAGCAGTTCCCCAGCACGCGAGCTGTACTTC.

This chain uses TRBV5-1 with TRBJ1-3; the D is unclear. V was clipped by 5 bases and J by 5 bases, with 5 bases between them. The CDR3 spans 11 residues. CDR1 is SGHRS, CDR2 YFSETQ, per germline. The chain's CDR3 is CASRERNTIYF. The CDR3 DNA is TGCGCCAGCAGGGAAAGAAACACCATATATTTT. Together with reference TRBV5-1 and TRBJ1-3, the CDR3 gives the full variable domain: KAGVTQTPRYLIKTRGQQVTLSCSPISGHRSVSWYQQTPGQGLQFLFEYFSETQRNKGNFPGRFSGRQFSNSRSEMNVSTLELGDSALYLCASRERNTIYFGEGSWLTVV.

The V gene is TRBV4-1, the J gene TRBJ2-7; 11 nucleotides line up with TRBD2. Trimming took 4 bases from V and 5 from J; bases not matched to a gene: 7. Per germline, CDR1 MGHRA and CDR2 YSYEKL. The CDR3 consists of 15 residues. In DNA, the CDR3 is TGCGCCAGCAGCCTTGCCGGGACTAGCGGAGACGAGCAGTACTTC. It specifies CASSLAGTSGDEQYF.

By share, this clonotype counts as medium-sized. The J gene is TRBJ1-6, the V gene TRBV25-1; D not certain. Trimming shortened V by 5 bases and J by 12 bases, and 11 bases separated the two germline ends. Germline CDR1 reads MGHDK; CDR2 reads SYGVNS. The length of the CDR3 is 12 residues. The CDR3, as DNA: TGTGCCAGCAGTTACGGGGAAGGACCCCTCCACTTT. The encoded protein is CASSYGEGPLHF.

The V call is TRBV12-3 or TRBV12-4, the J call TRBJ1-2; D is unresolved. The CDR3 covers 13 residues. V lost 2 bases and J 1 base, leaving 5 bases between the germline ends. CDR3 amino acids: CASSLNSNYGYTF. The CDR3 DNA sequence: TGTGCCAGCAGTTTAAACAGTAACTATGGCTACACCTTC.

This clonotype has at least ten counts. The chain carries TRBV25-1 and TRBJ2-7; D might be TRBD1 or TRBD2, each matching 6 bases. Germline-derived CDR1 and CDR2 are MGHDK and SYGVNS. V lost 6 bases to trimming and J lost 5 bases, with 14 bases between them. CDR3 length: 13 amino acids. As DNA, the CDR3 is TGTGCCAGCAGCGGAGGGCAGGGGCACGAGCAGTACTTC. It is translated as CASSGGQGHEQYF.

The chain uses TRBV3-1 and TRBJ2-7, with TRBD1 as a possible D gene (6 bases). Germline CDR1 and CDR2: LGHDT and YNNKEL (reference sequence). The CDR3 totals 15 residues. V was pared by 2 bases and J by 3 bases, with 14 bases between. CDR3 protein: CASSQTSGAYYEQYF. In DNA, the CDR3 is TGTGCCAGCAGCCAAACCTCAGGGGCATACTACGAGCAGTACTTC.

This clonotype was found a few times. The V call is TRBV10-2, the J call TRBJ2-7; D is uncertain. From germline, CDR1 is WSHSY and CDR2 SAAADI. The CDR3 spans 13 residues. The ends were cut back, 3 bases at V and 0 bases at J, with 6 bases in the middle. CDR3 sequence: CASSDPASYEQYF. CDR3 nucleotides: TGCGCCAGCAGTGACCCGGCCTCCTACGAGCAGTACTTC.

This clonotype was counted only a few times. The gene calls are TRBV7-8 and TRBJ1-1; tentatively, D is TRBD1 (5 bases). The CDR3 is 12 residues long. Germline CDR1 SGHVS, CDR2 FQNEAQ. Trimming shortened V by 5 bases and J by 10 bases, and 14 bases separated the two germline ends. CDR3 DNA sequence: TGTGCCAGCAGCACGGGACTTCGCGGAGCTTTCTTT. Translation: CASSTGLRGAFF.

A word on this clonotype: Possible read error: a much larger clone is one base away. The V gene is TRBV7-2, the J gene TRBJ2-7; D remains unclear. The CDR3 has 11 amino acids. CDR1 and CDR2 from the germline V gene are SGHTA and FQGNSA. The chain's CDR3 is CASGLTNEQYF. The CDR3, as DNA: TGTGCCAGCGGCTTAACTAACGAGCAGTACTTC.

This chain joins TRBV20-1 and TRBJ2-1; D remains ambiguous. Germline CDR1 DFQATT, CDR2 SNEGSKA (reference sequence). This CDR3 region has 12 residues. V dropped 5 bases and J dropped 10 bases, with 15 bases sitting between them. The CDR3 DNA is TGCAGTGCTGTCCTGGGGAACTACGAGCAGTTCTTC. This codes for CSAVLGNYEQFF.

The chain has TRBV19 and TRBJ2-5; D perhaps matches TRBD2 (6 bases). The DNA end is a closer match to TRBJ2-1, so the J assignment may be wrong. CDR3 length: 18 residues. Germline loops: CDR1 LNHDA, CDR2 SQIVND (reference sequence). The CDR3 here is CASSTRHGIGGLLSEQFF. CDR3 bases: TGTGCCAGTAGTACGCGCCACGGGATAGGCGGACTATTGAGTGAGCAGTTCTTC.

This clonotype has a count of ten or more. The V call is TRBV2, the J call TRBJ2-7; D is perhaps TRBD1 or TRBD2 (5 bases each). The CDR3 loop spans 14 amino acids. The V end was cut by 7 bases, the J end by 4 bases, with 17 bases between. The germline CDR1 and CDR2 sequences are SNHLY and FYNNEI. This chain's CDR3 is CASMGTAAIYEQYF. The CDR3 DNA follows: TGTGCCAGCATGGGGACCGCGGCCATTTACGAGCAGTACTTC.

Only a few counts were recorded for this clonotype. At one boundary the junction diverges from the germline segment, which might be a read error. The chain uses TRBV6-1 and TRBJ1-2, with D possibly matching TRBD1 (5 bases). CDR1 and CDR2 (germline): MNHNS, SASEGT. CDR3 length: 11 residues. The CDR3 reads CAISDSYGYTF. The CDR3 DNA reads as TGTGCCATCAGTGACAGTTATGGCTACACCTTC.

This clonotype has a handful of counts. Here the CDR3 DNA reads TGTGCCAGCAGCCCAAAATCCGGGACACCCCACTATGGCTACACCTTC. Its translation: CASSPKSGTPHYGYTF. The chain uses TRBV7-8 and TRBJ1-2, with TRBD1 as a possible D gene (6 bases). The CDR3 covers 16 residues. Germline V lookup: CDR1 SGHVS, CDR2 FQNEAQ. Deletions cut 5 bases from V and 3 bases from J, with 19 bases between.